The rows below give T cell receptor beta chains drawn from one sample of a study of beta chain features in type 1 diabetes. This table comes from immunoSEQ multiplex PCR, and its TCRdb copy is limited to in-frame clones, with some not included. Of over 300,000 clones listed, about a tenth are singletons. The sequencing input was central memory CD4+ T cells from blood. Every receptor here comes from a man between 25 and 39 years old with type 1 diabetes. CDR3s include the opening cysteine and the closing phenylalanine or tryptophan. A D gene is named only where the DNA matches it firmly. Size values are once, few and many counts, or a class for expanded clones, and some rows have none.

d_gene	v_gene	abundance	j_gene	CDR3nt	CDR3aa
-	TRBV19	few	TRBJ1-1	TGTGCCAGTAGTATACAACGGAACACTGAAGCTTTCTTT	CASSIQRNTEAFF
TRBD2	TRBV9	few	TRBJ2-3	TGTGCCAGCAGCCCGCGGACTAGCGGGGGGGGCACAGATACGCAGTATTTT	CASSPRTSGGGTDTQYF
-	TRBV7-6	few	TRBJ2-3	TGTGCCAGCAGCCCCCAACCGGCTAGCACAGATACGCAGTATTTT	CASSPQPASTDTQYF
-	TRBV4-3	few	TRBJ1-3	TGCGCCAGCAGCCAAGTTCTACGCAGCTCTGGAAACACCATATATTTT	CASSQVLRSSGNTIYF
TRBD1	TRBV6-6	few	TRBJ1-1	TGTGCCAGCAGTAAATTACAGGGGGCGGGCACTGAAGCTTTCTTT	CASSKLQGAGTEAFF
TRBD1	TRBV7-8	few	TRBJ2-2	TGTGCCAGCAGCCTCCGGGACAGGGGCACCGGGGAGCTGTTTTTT	CASSLRDRGTGELFF
-	TRBV10-3	-	TRBJ1-1	TGTGCCATCACCCGACAGGAGAACACTGAAGCTTTCTTT	CAITRQENTEAFF
TRBD1	TRBV5-6	many	TRBJ1-2	TGTGCCAGCAGCTTCAACAGGGGTGGGGTCTATGGCTACACCTTC	CASSFNRGGVYGYTF
TRBD1	TRBV7-9	-	TRBJ1-1	TGTGCCAGCAGCCCGGGGACAGTCATGAACACTGAAGCTTTCTTT	CASSPGTVMNTEAFF
-	TRBV5-4	many	TRBJ2-3	TGTGCCAGCAGCTCTACACAAGATACGCAGTATTTT	CASSSTQDTQYF
-	TRBV15	-	TRBJ1-5	TGTGCCACCAGCAGAGATACGAGCAATCAGCCCCAGCATTTT	CATSRDTSNQPQHF
-	TRBV9	many	TRBJ2-2	TGTGCCAGCAGCGGACTAGGAATGAACACCGGGGAGCTGTTTTTT	CASSGLGMNTGELFF
-	TRBV6-5	few	TRBJ1-1	TGTGCCAGCAGTCTCCAAAAGGACACTGAAGCTTTCTTT	CASSLQKDTEAFF
-	TRBV4-3	-	TRBJ2-2	TGCGCCAGCAGCCATCATAGCGGCACCGGGGAGCTGTTTTTT	CASSHHSGTGELFF
-	TRBV7-9	-	TRBJ1-2	TGTGCCAGCAGCTTCTCCGGGACGGGGGTCTATGGCTACACCTTC	CASSFSGTGVYGYTF
-	TRBV6-6	-	TRBJ2-5	TGTGCCAGCAGTTACTCGGCCGGGGGATCAGCAGAGACCCAGTACTTC	CASSYSAGGSAETQYF
-	TRBV18	few	TRBJ2-7	TGTGCCAGCTCACCGTCAAGCTCCTACGAGCAGTACTTC	CASSPSSSYEQYF
TRBD1	TRBV9	-	TRBJ2-1	TGTGCCAGCAGCGTAGGCGGACAGGGCTCCTACAATGAGCAGTTCTTC	CASSVGGQGSYNEQFF
TRBD2	TRBV7-8	-	TRBJ2-3	TGTGCCAGCAGCCTGGGACTAGCGGGGGTAGATACGCAGTATTTT	CASSLGLAGVDTQYF
TRBD1	TRBV6-6	few	TRBJ1-1	TGTGCCAGCAGTTACTTAGGGGGCGGCACTGAAGCTTTCTTT	CASSYLGGGTEAFF
-	TRBV9	-	TRBJ2-1	TGTGCCAGCAGCGTAGGGGGGACTGCCAATGAGCAGTTCTTC	CASSVGGTANEQFF
-	TRBV11-2	-	TRBJ2-7	TGTGCCAGCAGCTTAGCTAGGAACGAGCAGTACTTC	CASSLARNEQYF
TRBD2	TRBV2	few	TRBJ2-7	TGTGCCAGCACTCTCGGGGGGGCACACTACGAGCAGTACTTC	CASTLGGAHYEQYF
TRBD1	TRBV6-5	few	TRBJ1-2	TGTGCCAGCAGTTACTCGAAGGGACAGTATGGCTACACCTTC	CASSYSKGQYGYTF
-	TRBV29-1	few	TRBJ2-7	TGCAGCGTTGCGTGGAGAGGCTCCTACGAGCAGTACTTC	CSVAWRGSYEQYF
-	TRBV7-9	few	TRBJ2-1	TGTGCCAGCAGTCCGGGAGCGGCCTACTACAATGAGCAGTTCTTC	CASSPGAAYYNEQFF
-	TRBV21-1	few	TRBJ2-7	TGTGCCAGCAGCAGAGGCAGGTTACTTCGCGAGCAGTACTTC	CASSRGRLLREQYF
TRBD1	TRBV6-6	-	TRBJ2-7	TGTGCCAGCAGTCCTCCGGGACAGGGATACGAGCAGTACTTC	CASSPPGQGYEQYF
-	TRBV7-2	few	TRBJ2-1	TGTGCCAGCAGCCAACTAAGACTCTACAATGAGCAGTTCTTC	CASSQLRLYNEQFF
TRBD1	TRBV4-2	few	TRBJ1-2	TGTGCCAGCAGCCAAGATGGGACAGGGGCCAACGGCTACACCTTC	CASSQDGTGANGYTF
-	TRBV6-1	-	TRBJ2-2	TGTGCCAGCAGGTCCCAGCCTATCGGGACCGGGGAGCTGTTTTTT	CASRSQPIGTGELFF
TRBD1	TRBV7-8	-	TRBJ1-5	TGTGCCAGCAGCTGGAGCCGGGACAGGGTGAATCAGCCCCAGCATTTT	CASSWSRDRVNQPQHF
-	TRBV15	few	TRBJ2-1	TGTGCCACCAGCAGAGATGGGGCCTTAAGGGAGCAGTTCTTC	CATSRDGALREQFF
TRBD2	TRBV27	-	TRBJ2-1	TGTGCCAGCAGTTTTCTAGCGGGGGGGCCGGATGAGCAGTTCTTC	CASSFLAGGPDEQFF
-	TRBV11-2	-	TRBJ2-7	TGTGCCAGCAGCTTAACCGGGCCGGGGGAGCAGTACTTC	CASSLTGPGEQYF
-	TRBV6-6	few	TRBJ2-5	TGTGCCAGCAGTGGGGCCCTAAGTACCCAGTACTTC	CASSGALSTQYF
-	TRBV11-2	few	TRBJ1-6	TGTGCCAGCAGCTTAGATTGGAGTAATTCACCCCTCCACTTT	CASSLDWSNSPLHF
TRBD1	TRBV28	-	TRBJ2-2	TGTGCCAGCAGATCCGGGACAGGGTACACCGGGGAGCTGTTTTTT	CASRSGTGYTGELFF
TRBD2	TRBV15	-	TRBJ2-3	TGTGCCACCAGCAGAGATCTCCTAGCGGGGCGCGGTTCGGGTAATACGCAGTATTTT	CATSRDLLAGRGSGNTQYF
-	TRBV5-1	-	TRBJ2-6	TGCGCCAGCAGCACCCCTTCCGCTGGGGCCAACGTCCTGACTTTC	CASSTPSAGANVLTF
-	TRBV5-1	-	TRBJ2-3	TGCGCCAGCAGCTTGGCGTTAGCCACAGATACGCAGTATTTT	CASSLALATDTQYF
-	TRBV19	-	TRBJ2-2	TGTGCCAGTAGGACCCGGGACCCCGCCGGGGAGCTGTTTTTT	CASRTRDPAGELFF
-	TRBV7-9	-	TRBJ1-5	TGTGCCAGCAGCCCCACAGGGAATCAGCCCCAGCATTTT	CASSPTGNQPQHF
-	TRBV6-1	many	TRBJ1-1	TGTGCCAGCAGTGAAGGTAGAGGCAGAACGAACACTGAAGCTTTCTTT	CASSEGRGRTNTEAFF
-	TRBV29-1	many	TRBJ2-4	TGCAGCGTTGTCGCGGGGCCAAACATTCAGTACTTC	CSVVAGPNIQYF
TRBD1	TRBV28	few	TRBJ1-5	TGTGCCAGCAGGACAGGGGGCGAAGTGCAGCCCCAGCATTTT	CASRTGGEVQPQHF
-	TRBV2	few	TRBJ1-1	TGTGCCAGCAGTGAATGGGGGCCAGGGTCTGAAGCTTTCTTT	CASSEWGPGSEAFF
-	TRBV5-1	few	TRBJ2-7	TGCGCCAGCAGCTTGGGAGTGGGGCGGCTGAGCTCCTACGAGCAGTACTTC	CASSLGVGRLSSYEQYF
-	TRBV2	-	TRBJ2-3	TGTGCCAGCAGAGAAAGGCAGGCCACAGATACGCAGTATTTT	CASRERQATDTQYF
-	TRBV14	-	TRBJ1-1	TGTGCCAGCAGCCAAAGGGTCAGGAACACTGAAGCTTTCTTT	CASSQRVRNTEAFF